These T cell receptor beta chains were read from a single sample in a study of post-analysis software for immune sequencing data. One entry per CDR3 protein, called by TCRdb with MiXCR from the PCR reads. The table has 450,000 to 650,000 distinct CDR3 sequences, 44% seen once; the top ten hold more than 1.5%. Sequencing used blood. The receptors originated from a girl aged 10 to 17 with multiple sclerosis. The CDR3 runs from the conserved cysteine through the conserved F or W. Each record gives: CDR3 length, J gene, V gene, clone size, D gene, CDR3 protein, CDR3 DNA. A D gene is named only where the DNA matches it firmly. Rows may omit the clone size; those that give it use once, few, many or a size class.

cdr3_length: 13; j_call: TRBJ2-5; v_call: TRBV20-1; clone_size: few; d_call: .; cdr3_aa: CSANKAGKETQYF; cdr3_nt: TGCAGTGCCAATAAAGCGGGTAAAGAGACCCAGTACTTC
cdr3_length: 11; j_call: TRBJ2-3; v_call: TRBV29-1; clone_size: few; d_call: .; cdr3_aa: CSVARVDTQYF; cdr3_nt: TGCAGCGTTGCGCGGGTAGATACGCAGTATTTT
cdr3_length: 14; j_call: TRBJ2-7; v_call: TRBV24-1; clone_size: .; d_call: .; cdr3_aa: CATSDLRRSYEQYF; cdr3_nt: TGTGCCACCAGTGATTTGCGAAGATCCTACGAGCAGTACTTC
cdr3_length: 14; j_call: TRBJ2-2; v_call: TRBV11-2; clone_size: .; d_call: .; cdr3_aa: CASSYDLAAGELFF; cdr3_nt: TGTGCCAGCAGCTATGACTTGGCGGCAGGGGAGCTGTTTTTT
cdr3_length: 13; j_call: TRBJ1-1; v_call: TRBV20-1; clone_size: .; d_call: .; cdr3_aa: CSARGQDNTEAFF; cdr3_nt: TGCAGTGCTAGAGGTCAGGATAACACTGAAGCTTTCTTT
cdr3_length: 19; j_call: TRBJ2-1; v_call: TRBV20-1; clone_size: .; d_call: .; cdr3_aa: CSARERARNAWAPYNEQFF; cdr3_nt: TGCAGTGCTAGAGAGCGAGCGAGAAACGCTTGGGCCCCCTACAATGAGCAGTTCTTC
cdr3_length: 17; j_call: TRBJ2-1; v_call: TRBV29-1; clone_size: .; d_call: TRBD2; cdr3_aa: CSVPPAGGYSSYNEQFF; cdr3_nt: TGCAGCGTCCCGCCAGCGGGGGGCTATAGCTCCTACAATGAGCAGTTCTTC
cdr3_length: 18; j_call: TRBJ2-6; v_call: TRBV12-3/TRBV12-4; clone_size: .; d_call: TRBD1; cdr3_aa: CASSFRTGSITGANVLTF; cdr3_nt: TGTGCCAGCAGTTTTAGGACAGGGAGCATTACTGGGGCCAACGTCCTGACTTTC
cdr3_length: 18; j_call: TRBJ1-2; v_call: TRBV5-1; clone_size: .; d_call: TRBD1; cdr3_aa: CASSLRGTASPLNYGYTF; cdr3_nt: TGCGCCAGCAGCTTGAGGGGGACAGCCAGCCCTCTTAACTATGGCTACACCTTC
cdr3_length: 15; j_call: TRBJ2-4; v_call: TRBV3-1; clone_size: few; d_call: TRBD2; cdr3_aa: CASSQDLAGVGEQYF; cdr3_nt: TGTGCCAGCAGCCAAGACCTGGCGGGAGTAGGGGAGCAGTACTTC
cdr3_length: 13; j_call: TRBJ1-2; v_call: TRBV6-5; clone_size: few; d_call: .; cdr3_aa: CASSYGADMGYTF; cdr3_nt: TGTGCCAGCAGTTACGGAGCGGACATGGGCTACACCTTC
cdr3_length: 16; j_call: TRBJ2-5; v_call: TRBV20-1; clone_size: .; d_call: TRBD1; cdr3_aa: CSARDLSRGQAETQYF; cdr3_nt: TGCAGTGCTAGAGATCTCTCCAGGGGGCAGGCGGAGACCCAGTACTTC
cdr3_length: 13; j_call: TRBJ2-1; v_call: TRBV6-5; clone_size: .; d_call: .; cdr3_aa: CASSRVLGNEQFF; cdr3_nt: TGTGCCAGCAGCCGTGTCCTGGGGAATGAGCAGTTCTTC
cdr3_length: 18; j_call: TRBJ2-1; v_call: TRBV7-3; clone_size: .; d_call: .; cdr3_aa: CASSLGPRHSREYNEQFF; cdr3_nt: TGTGCCAGCAGCTTAGGCCCACGACATTCTCGCGAGTACAATGAGCAGTTCTTC
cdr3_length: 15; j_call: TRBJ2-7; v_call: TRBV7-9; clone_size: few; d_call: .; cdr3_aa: CASSPPRDTAYEQYF; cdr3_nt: TGTGCCAGCAGCCCCCCTAGGGACACAGCCTACGAGCAGTACTTC
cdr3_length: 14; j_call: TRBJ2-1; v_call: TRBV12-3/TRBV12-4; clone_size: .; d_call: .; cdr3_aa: CASNDHRVRTEQFF; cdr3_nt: TGTGCCAGCAACGACCATAGAGTGCGTACTGAGCAGTTCTTC
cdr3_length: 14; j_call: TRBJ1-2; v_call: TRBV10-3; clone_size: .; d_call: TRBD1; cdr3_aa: CAISETGGSYGYTF; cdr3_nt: TGTGCCATCAGTGAGACAGGGGGAAGTTATGGCTACACCTTC
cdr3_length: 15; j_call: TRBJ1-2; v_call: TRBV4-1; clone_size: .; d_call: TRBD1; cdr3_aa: CASGRRHRGNYGYTF; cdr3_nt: TGCGCCAGCGGCCGCAGACACAGGGGTAACTATGGCTACACCTTC
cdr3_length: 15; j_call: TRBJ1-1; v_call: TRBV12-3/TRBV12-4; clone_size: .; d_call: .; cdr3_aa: CASIGGRGEGTEAFF; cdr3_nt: TGTGCCAGCATCGGGGGGAGGGGAGAGGGCACTGAAGCTTTCTTT
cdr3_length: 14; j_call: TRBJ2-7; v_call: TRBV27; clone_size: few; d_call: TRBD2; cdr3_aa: CASSLSGSRNEQYF; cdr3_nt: TGTGCCAGCAGCCTTAGCGGGAGTCGAAACGAGCAGTACTTC
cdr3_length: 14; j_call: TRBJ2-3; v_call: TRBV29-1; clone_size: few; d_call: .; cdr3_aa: CSVVPYLSTDTQYF; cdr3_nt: TGCAGCGTTGTCCCATACCTTAGCACAGATACGCAGTATTTT
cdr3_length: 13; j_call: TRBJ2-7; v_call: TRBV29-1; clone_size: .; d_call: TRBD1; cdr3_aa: CSVLEGAPYEQYF; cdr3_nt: TGCAGCGTACTCGAGGGGGCTCCCTACGAGCAGTACTTC